This TCR beta chain was found in a study of T cells in Graves' hyperthyroidism and ophthalmopathy. Study-wide findings and caveats: Blood also contained most expanded thyroid clonotypes above 0.001.

Thyroid ultrasound and orbital computed tomography, with clinical symptoms and serum thyroxine and TRAb, informed diagnoses. This clonotype was observed many times. Antigen specificity is unknown. TCR beta CDR3 regions were amplified from RNA. TCR CDR3 regions were first amplified by RT-PCR with HTBI primers. From the multiplex PCR reads, TCRdb called clonotypes with MiXCR, one entry per CDR3 protein. The sample includes fewer than 300,000 distinct CDR3 sequences, around a quarter of them seen just once. Germline V gives CDR1 SEHNR, CDR2 FQNEAQ (reference sequence). Trimming shortened V by 6 bases and J by 2 bases, and 10 bases separated the two germline ends. The CDR3 spans 13 residues.

The sequenced sample was blood. The TCR comes from a middle-aged man with Graves' hyperthyroidism that later progressed to Graves' ophthalmopathy. The chain employs TRBV7-9 and TRBJ1-2; D unresolved. The CDR3 DNA reads as TGTGCCAGCAGTTTCTCGGGGAACTATGGCTACACCTTC. This encodes CASSFSGNYGYTF.